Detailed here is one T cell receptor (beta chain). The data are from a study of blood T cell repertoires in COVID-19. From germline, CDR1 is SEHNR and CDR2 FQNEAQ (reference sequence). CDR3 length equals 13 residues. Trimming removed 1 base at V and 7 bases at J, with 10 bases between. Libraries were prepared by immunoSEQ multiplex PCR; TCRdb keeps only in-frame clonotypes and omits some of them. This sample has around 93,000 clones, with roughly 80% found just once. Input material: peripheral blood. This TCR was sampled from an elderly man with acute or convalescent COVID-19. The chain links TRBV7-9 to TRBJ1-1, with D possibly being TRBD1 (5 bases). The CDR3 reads CASSLEGSGEAFF. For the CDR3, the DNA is TGTGCCAGCAGCTTAGAGGGGTCCGGTGAAGCTTTCTTT.